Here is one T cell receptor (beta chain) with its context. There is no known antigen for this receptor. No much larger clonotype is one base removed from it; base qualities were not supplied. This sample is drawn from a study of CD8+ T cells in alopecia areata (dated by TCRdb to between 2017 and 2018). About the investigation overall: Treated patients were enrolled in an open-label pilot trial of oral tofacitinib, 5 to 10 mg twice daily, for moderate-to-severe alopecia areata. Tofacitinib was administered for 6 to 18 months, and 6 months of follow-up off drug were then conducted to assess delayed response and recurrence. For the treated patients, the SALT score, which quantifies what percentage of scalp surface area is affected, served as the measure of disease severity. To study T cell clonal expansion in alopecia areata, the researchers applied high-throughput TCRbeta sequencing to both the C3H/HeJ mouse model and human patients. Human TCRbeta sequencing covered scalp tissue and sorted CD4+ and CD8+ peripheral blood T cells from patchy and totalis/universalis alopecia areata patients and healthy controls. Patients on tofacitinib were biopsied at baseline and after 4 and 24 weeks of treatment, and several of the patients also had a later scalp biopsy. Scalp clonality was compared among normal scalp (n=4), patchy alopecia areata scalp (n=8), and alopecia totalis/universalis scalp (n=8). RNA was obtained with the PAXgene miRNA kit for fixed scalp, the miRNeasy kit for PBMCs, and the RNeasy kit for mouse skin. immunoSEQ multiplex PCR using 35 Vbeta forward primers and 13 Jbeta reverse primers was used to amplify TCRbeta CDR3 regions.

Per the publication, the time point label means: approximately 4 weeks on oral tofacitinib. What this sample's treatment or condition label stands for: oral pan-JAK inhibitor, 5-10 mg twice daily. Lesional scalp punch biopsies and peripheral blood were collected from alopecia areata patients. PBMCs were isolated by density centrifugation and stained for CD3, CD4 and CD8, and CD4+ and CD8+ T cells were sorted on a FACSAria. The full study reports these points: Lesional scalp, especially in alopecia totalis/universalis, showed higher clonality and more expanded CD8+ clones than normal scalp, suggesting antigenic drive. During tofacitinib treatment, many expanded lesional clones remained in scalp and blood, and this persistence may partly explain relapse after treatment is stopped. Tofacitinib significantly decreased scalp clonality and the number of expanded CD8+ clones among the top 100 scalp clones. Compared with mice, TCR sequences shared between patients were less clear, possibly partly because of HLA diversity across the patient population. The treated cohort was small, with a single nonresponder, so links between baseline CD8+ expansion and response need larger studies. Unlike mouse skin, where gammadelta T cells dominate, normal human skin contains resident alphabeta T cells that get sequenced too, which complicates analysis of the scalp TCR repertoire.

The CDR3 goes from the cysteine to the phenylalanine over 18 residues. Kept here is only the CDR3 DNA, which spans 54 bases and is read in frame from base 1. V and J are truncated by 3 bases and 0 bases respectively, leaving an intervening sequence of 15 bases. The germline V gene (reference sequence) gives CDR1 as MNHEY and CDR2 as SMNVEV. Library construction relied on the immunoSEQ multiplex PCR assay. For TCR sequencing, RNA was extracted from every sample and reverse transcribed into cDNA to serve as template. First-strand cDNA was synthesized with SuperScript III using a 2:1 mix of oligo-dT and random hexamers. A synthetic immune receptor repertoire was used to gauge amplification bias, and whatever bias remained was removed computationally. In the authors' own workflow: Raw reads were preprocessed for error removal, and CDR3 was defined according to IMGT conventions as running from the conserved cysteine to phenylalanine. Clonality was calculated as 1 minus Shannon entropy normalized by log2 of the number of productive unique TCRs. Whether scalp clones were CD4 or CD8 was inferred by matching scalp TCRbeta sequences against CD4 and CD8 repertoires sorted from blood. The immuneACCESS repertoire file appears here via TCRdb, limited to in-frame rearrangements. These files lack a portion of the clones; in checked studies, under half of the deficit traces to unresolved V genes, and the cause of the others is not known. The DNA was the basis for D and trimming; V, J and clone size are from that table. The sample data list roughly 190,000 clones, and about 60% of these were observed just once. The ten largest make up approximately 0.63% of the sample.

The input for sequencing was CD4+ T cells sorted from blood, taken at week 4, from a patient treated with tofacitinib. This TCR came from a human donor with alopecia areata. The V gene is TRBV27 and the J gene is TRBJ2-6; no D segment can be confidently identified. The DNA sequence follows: TGTGCCAGCAGTTTTCAGGAACCGCTTATCTCTGGGGCCAACGTCCTGACTTTC. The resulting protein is CASSFQEPLISGANVLTF.